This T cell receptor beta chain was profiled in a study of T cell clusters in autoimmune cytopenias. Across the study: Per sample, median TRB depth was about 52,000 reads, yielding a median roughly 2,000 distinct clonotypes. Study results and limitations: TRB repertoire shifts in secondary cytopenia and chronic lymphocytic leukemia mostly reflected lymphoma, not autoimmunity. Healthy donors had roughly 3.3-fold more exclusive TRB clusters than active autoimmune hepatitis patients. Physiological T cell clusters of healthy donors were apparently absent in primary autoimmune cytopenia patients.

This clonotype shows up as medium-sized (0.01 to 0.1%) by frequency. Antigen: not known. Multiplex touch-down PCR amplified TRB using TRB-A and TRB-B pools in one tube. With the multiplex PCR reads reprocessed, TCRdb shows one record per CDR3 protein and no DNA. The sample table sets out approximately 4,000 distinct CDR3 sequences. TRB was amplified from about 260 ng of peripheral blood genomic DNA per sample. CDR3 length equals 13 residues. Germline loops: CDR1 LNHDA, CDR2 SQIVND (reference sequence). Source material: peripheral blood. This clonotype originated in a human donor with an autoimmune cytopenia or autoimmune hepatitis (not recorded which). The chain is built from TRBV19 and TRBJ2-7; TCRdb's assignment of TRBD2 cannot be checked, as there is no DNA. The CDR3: CASSPQGGGEQYF.